This T cell receptor beta chain was recovered during a study of cytomegalovirus exposure and HLA in healthy donors. This CDR3 has 14 residues. The trim removed 7 bases at V and 4 bases at J, leaving 9 bases unmatched. From germline, CDR1 is MNHNY and CDR2 SVGAGI (reference sequence). Broader study findings: In vitro work confirmed that a few CMV-associated chains recognize CMV antigens.

As for this clone: The antigen is not known.

Both 60 Vbeta primers and 13 Jbeta primers went into the PCR. TCRdb's copy holds only in-frame clones and misses some; the assay was immunoSEQ multiplex PCR. Its table records 150,000 to 200,000 clones. The sequence was obtained from an older woman in good health and CMV-seronegative. This rearrangement joins TRBV6-6 to TRBJ1-2, with TRBD1 matching over 7 bases. The sample taken for sequencing was PBMCs. This CDR3 is CASTPQGVSYGYTF. For the CDR3, the DNA is TGTGCCAGCACCCCCCAGGGGGTGAGCTATGGCTACACCTTC.